A single sample is the source of the 18 T cell receptor beta chains below, sequenced in a study of multiple sclerosis patients with progressive multifocal leukoencephalopathy. Time point specified: less than 15 months of natalizumab therapy. The repertoire was sequenced with immunoSEQ multiplex PCR; TCRdb's copy has only in-frame clones and lacks some. The sample gives fewer than 35,000 clones, around 90% of which show up once; 1.3% is in the top ten. Source: PBMCs, taken from a patient treated with natalizumab. These receptors originate from a human donor with multiple sclerosis.

Points on this clone: At one end, the junction sequence differs from germline, possibly due to a read error. This chain links TRBV7-7 with TRBJ2-5, with D possibly matching TRBD2 (6 bases). The CDR3 extends over 15 amino acids. Germline V lookup: CDR1 SSHAT, CDR2 FNYEAQ (reference sequence). The CDR3 sequence: CASSSGRTWQETQYF. As DNA, the CDR3 is TGTGCTAGCAGCTCGGGGAGGACTTGGCAAGAGACCCAGTACTTC.

This clone was seen more than once but under ten times. CDR3 residues: CASSLAGANVLTF. CDR3 coding DNA: TGTGCCAGCAGTTTAGCTGGGGCCAACGTCCTGACTTTC. The chain carries TRBV27 and TRBJ2-6; D unclear. This CDR3 has 13 amino acids. V was pared by 2 bases and J by 2 bases, with 1 base between. Germline CDR1 is MNHEY and CDR2 is SMNVEV (reference sequence).

CDR3 protein: CASTPGRDTEAFF. The CDR3 DNA sequence: TGTGCCAGCACTCCCGGTCGTGACACTGAAGCTTTCTTT. The genes are TRBV28 and TRBJ1-1, with no clear D. The CDR3 is made up of 13 amino acids. Trimming took 7 bases from V and 3 from J, leaving 12 bases between them. Germline V gives CDR1 MDHEN, CDR2 SYDVKM.

The V gene is TRBV13, the J gene TRBJ1-3; D call uncertain. Germline-derived CDR1 and CDR2 are PRHDT and FYEKMQ (reference sequence). CDR3 length equals 16 residues. V was clipped by 5 bases and J by 1 base, with 15 bases between them. The CDR3 DNA sequence: TGTGCCAGCAGCGGTGGGTCAGCGTATTCTGGAAACACCATATATTTT. This encodes CASSGGSAYSGNTIYF.

The chain couples TRBV11-2 to TRBJ2-7; 10 nucleotides align to TRBD2. CDR3 length: 15 residues. Germline CDR1 and CDR2: SGHAT and FQNNGV. The V gene end was trimmed by 5 bases and the J gene end by 3 bases; junction bases not matched to a gene: 7. This chain's CDR3 is CASSEGLAGVYEQYF. CDR3 DNA: TGTGCCAGCAGCGAGGGGCTAGCGGGGGTCTACGAGCAGTACTTC.

The V call is TRBV6-6, the J call TRBJ2-7, with D possibly matching TRBD1 (6 bases). This CDR3 has 16 residues. V lost 5 bases to trimming and J lost 2 bases, with 19 bases between them. Germline assignment: CDR1 MNHNY and CDR2 SVGAGI (reference sequence). The CDR3 DNA reads TGTGCCAGCAGTGGGATCCGGACAGATGGAGCCTACGAGCAGTACTTC. Translating gives CASSGIRTDGAYEQYF.

The count of this clone is one. CDR3 coding DNA: TGTGCCATCGAGGATCCCACTACTAGCGCCGAGCAGTTCTTC. As protein: CAIEDPTTSAEQFF. The chain joins TRBV10-3 to TRBJ2-1; 7 positions agree with TRBD2. Trimming removed 8 bases from V and 10 bases from J; junction bases left unmatched: 14. This CDR3 is 14 amino acids long. From germline, CDR1 is ENHRY and CDR2 SYGVKD.

This clone has just a few counts. The chain joins TRBV7-9 to TRBJ2-3; tentative D call: TRBD1 (7 bases). Germline loops: CDR1 SEHNR, CDR2 FQNEAQ (reference sequence). The V end lost 3 bases, the J end lost 6 bases, and 16 bases lay between the germline ends. The CDR3 is made up of 15 amino acids. The CDR3 bases are TGTGCCAGCAGCTTGATGGGCAGGGGGGAGGATACGCAGTATTTT. Amino acids: CASSLMGRGEDTQYF.

This clone was seen more than once but under ten times. This chain joins TRBV28 and TRBJ2-4; D is uncertain. There are 12 residues in the CDR3. Germline V gives CDR1 MDHEN, CDR2 SYDVKM. Trimming removed 6 bases at V and 9 bases at J, with 12 bases between. CDR3 nucleotides: TGTGCCAGCAGCCTGTCAAAAGGCATTCAGTACTTC. Its translation is CASSLSKGIQYF. Full variable domain (missing parts from reference TRBV28 and TRBJ2-4): DVKVTQSSRYLVKRTGEKVFLECVQDMDHENMFWYRQDPGLGLRLIYFSYDVKMKEKGDIPEGYSVSREKKERFSLILESASTNQTSMYLCASSLSKGIQYFGAGTRLSVL.

This chain joins TRBV4-2 and TRBJ1-1; 8 bases align to TRBD1. Germline assignment: CDR1 LGHNA and CDR2 YNFKEQ. This CDR3 contains 20 residues. V dropped 0 bases and J dropped 4; count of bases not matched to a gene: 19. This chain's CDR3 is CASSQEWVRGPDRGGTEAFF. The CDR3 DNA sequence: TGTGCCAGCAGCCAAGAGTGGGTCAGGGGCCCCGACAGGGGAGGCACTGAAGCTTTCTTT.

This clone turned up a few times. This rearrangement joins TRBV5-4 to TRBJ1-1, with 7 bases fitting TRBD1. From germline, CDR1 is SGHNT and CDR2 YYREEE (reference sequence). CDR3 size: 13 residues. J lost 3 bases, V lost 4 bases, and 3 bases had no gene match. CDR3 residues: CASSGDRDTEAFF. The CDR3 region has the DNA TGTGCCAGCAGCGGCGACAGGGACACTGAAGCTTTCTTT.

The chain employs TRBV10-3 and TRBJ1-5, with D perhaps TRBD1 (6 bases). Germline CDR1 is ENHRY and CDR2 is SYGVKD. The CDR3 runs 14 residues. V was clipped by 6 bases and J by 1 base, with 10 bases between them. The CDR3 nucleotides are TGTGCCATCAGGGGGGCTCGGAGCAATCAGCCCCAGCATTTT. Its translation: CAIRGARSNQPQHF.

V usage is TRBV2 and J usage is TRBJ1-5, with 7 bases lining up with TRBD1. The CDR3 spans 13 residues. CDR1 SNHLY and CDR2 FYNNEI come from the germline V gene. Trimming took 8 bases from V and 3 from J; bases not matched to a gene: 4. The CDR3 is CASRTGSNQPQHF. The CDR3 DNA follows: TGTGCCAGCCGGACAGGATCCAATCAGCCCCAGCATTTT.

V usage is TRBV11-2 and J usage is TRBJ2-7; no definite D call. Trimming removed 0 bases from V and 0 bases from J, with 9 bases in between. This CDR3 contains 15 residues. CDR1 is SGHAT and CDR2 is FQNNGV in the germline V gene. The CDR3 sequence: CASSLDKVPSYEQYF. The CDR3 nucleotides read TGTGCCAGCAGCTTAGATAAGGTCCCCTCCTACGAGCAGTACTTC.

The rearrangement uses TRBV19 and TRBJ2-3; 10 bases align to TRBD2. This CDR3 has 16 amino acids. Looked up from germline, CDR1 is LNHDA and CDR2 is SQIVND (reference sequence). Unmatched junction bases numbered 8, after V lost 3 bases and J lost 5 bases. The CDR3 DNA reads TGTGCCAGTAGTATTACTAGCGGGGTTAAAAGAGATACGCAGTATTTT. It codes for CASSITSGVKRDTQYF.

The chain carries TRBV4-1 and TRBJ2-5, with D unclear. Germline CDR1 MGHRA, CDR2 YSYEKL. The CDR3 length is 17 residues. The germline V and J ends were trimmed by 1 base and 0 bases, with 15 bases remaining between them. The CDR3 loop reads CASSQVASPANQETQYF. CDR3 coding DNA: TGCGCCAGCAGCCAAGTCGCGTCTCCGGCCAACCAAGAGACCCAGTACTTC.

The genes are TRBV29-1 and TRBJ1-3; D is unclear. The CDR3 runs 14 residues. The germline V gene encodes CDR1 SQVTM and CDR2 ANQGSEA. Trimming pared 2 bases from V and 0 bases from J, leaving 8 bases between. The CDR3 loop is CSVESGSSGNTIYF. CDR3 DNA sequence: TGCAGCGTTGAATCGGGGAGCTCTGGAAACACCATATATTTT.

This chain links TRBV25-1 with TRBJ2-2; D not certain. Germline assignment: CDR1 MGHDK and CDR2 SYGVNS. The V gene lost 6 bases and the J gene lost 2 bases, with 13 bases spanning the gap. The CDR3 has 15 amino acids. The CDR3 region is CASRPAGPNTGELFF. In DNA, the CDR3 is TGTGCCAGCAGACCGGCAGGACCAAACACCGGGGAGCTGTTTTTT.